These 28 T cell receptor beta chains came from one sample sequenced in a study of radiotherapy plus CTLA-4 blockade in lung cancer. The assay was immunoSEQ multiplex PCR, and TCRdb's table has in-frame clones only and misses some. Among around 37,000 clones, around 70% were seen once, and the ten largest hold about a tenth. This specimen consisted of peripheral blood, obtained from a patient treated with radiotherapy plus ipilimumab. These receptors all come from a human donor with non-small cell lung cancer who had stable disease on radiotherapy plus ipilimumab.

The V and J genes are TRBV4-3 and TRBJ1-3; maybe TRBD1 (6 bases). V dropped 8 bases and J dropped 0 bases, with 14 bases sitting between them. Germline lookup yields CDR1 LGHNA and CDR2 YSLEER. This CDR3 comprises 15 residues. The CDR3, as DNA: TGCGCCAGCGCCCCGGGACACAGCTCTGGAAACACCATATATTTT. Translating gives CASAPGHSSGNTIYF.

This chain uses TRBV18 with TRBJ1-1, with 9 bases identical to TRBD1. The CDR3 totals 14 residues. Germline lookup yields CDR1 KGHSH and CDR2 LQKENI. V trimming: 5 bases; J trimming: 4 bases; junction bases outside the gene matches: 5. The CDR3 nucleotides read TGTGCCAGCTCAAAAACAGGGGGCGGCACTGAAGCTTTCTTT. It is translated as CASSKTGGGTEAFF.

The gene calls are TRBV7-2 and TRBJ2-7, with a possible D match to TRBD1 (5 bases). The germline CDR1 and CDR2 sequences are SGHTA and FQGNSA. The CDR3 has 14 amino acids. V lost 1 base to trimming and J lost 4 bases, with 11 bases between them. The CDR3 DNA sequence: TGTGCCAGCAGCTTAGTTCCCAGGGCATACGAGCAGTACTTC. Amino acid sequence: CASSLVPRAYEQYF.

Only one count was recorded for this clone. The chain links TRBV5-4 to TRBJ2-5, with D tentatively TRBD2 (5 bases). Trimming removed 4 bases from V and 2 bases from J, with 12 bases in between. The germline V gene encodes CDR1 SGHNT and CDR2 YYREEE (reference sequence). The CDR3 consists of 14 residues. The DNA for the CDR3 is TGTGCCAGCAGCGGCCGGGGTCTACAAGAGACCCAGTACTTC. Its protein is CASSGRGLQETQYF.

A single count supports this clone. The rearrangement joins TRBV18 to TRBJ1-2, with 10 bases aligning to TRBD1. Trimming removed 5 bases from V and 7 bases from J; junction bases left unmatched: 10. The CDR3 spans 15 residues. Germline V gene lookup returns CDR1 KGHSH and CDR2 LQKENI. The CDR3 here is CASSKAGTGEAGYTF. The CDR3 nucleotides read TGTGCCAGCTCAAAAGCCGGGACAGGGGAGGCTGGCTACACCTTC.

This sequence joins TRBV7-9 and TRBJ2-1, with D maybe TRBD2 (6 bases). This CDR3 has 13 amino acids. With 4 bases removed from V and 13 bases from J, the gap between germline ends came to 17 bases. Germline-derived CDR1 and CDR2 are SEHNR and FQNEAQ (reference sequence). This CDR3 is CASSSRLGARQFF. The CDR3 region has the DNA TGTGCCAGCAGCTCCCGACTAGGGGCCCGCCAGTTCTTC.

A few counts support this clone. The rearrangement links TRBV7-6 to TRBJ2-3; TRBD1 aligns across 8 bases. The CDR3 runs to 14 residues. V gave up 5 bases and J gave up 3 bases; unmatched junction bases: 4. CDR1 and CDR2 from the germline V gene are SGHVS and FNYEAQ. The CDR3 sequence: CASSAGTGTDTQYF. The CDR3 coding sequence is TGTGCCAGCAGCGCCGGGACAGGAACAGATACGCAGTATTTT.

V gene TRBV6-5 combines with J gene TRBJ1-2; weak D call: TRBD1 (6 bases). The CDR3 consists of 14 residues. CDR1 and CDR2 (germline): MNHEY, SVGAGI. Trimming removed 6 bases at V and 6 bases at J, with 17 bases between. The CDR3, as DNA: TGTGCCAGCAGCCCCGACAGGCCAACGGATGGCTACACCTTC. This sequence encodes CASSPDRPTDGYTF.

This clone has a handful of counts. This chain uses TRBV2 with TRBJ2-7; 13 bases are a match to TRBD2. The CDR3 totals 14 residues. The J segment lost 0 bases and the V segment lost 8 bases, leaving 1 base of the junction unmatched. The V gene's germline CDR1 is SNHLY and CDR2 FYNNEI. The CDR3 coding sequence is TGTGCCAGCGGACTAGCGGGGGCCTCCTACGAGCAGTACTTC. Translating it yields CASGLAGASYEQYF.

V and J are TRBV10-2 and TRBJ1-2; possibly TRBD1 for D (5 bases). CDR1 WSHSY and CDR2 SAAADI come from the germline V gene. The CDR3 covers 13 residues. Trimming pared 4 bases from V and 4 bases from J, leaving 10 bases between. The CDR3 DNA sequence: TGCGCCAGCAGTGCAAGGGGCCCCTATGGCTACACCTTC. Its protein is CASSARGPYGYTF.

This clone was picked up a small number of times. The chain carries TRBV29-1 and TRBJ2-1, with 11 bases matching TRBD1. The CDR3 is made up of 13 amino acids. The germline CDR1 and CDR2 sequences are SQVTM and ANQGSEA. Trimming removed 6 bases from V and 10 bases from J; junction bases left unmatched: 8. The CDR3 is CSVDRTGGREQFF. CDR3 coding DNA: TGCAGCGTCGACAGGACAGGGGGCAGGGAGCAGTTCTTC.

The chain employs TRBV29-1 and TRBJ2-3; D may be TRBD1 (5 bases). The CDR3 runs to 15 residues. V was clipped by 6 bases and J by 5 bases, with 21 bases between them. CDR1 and CDR2 (germline): SQVTM, ANQGSEA. The CDR3 DNA is TGCAGCGTCGCACCCCCTGGCACAGGCAGAGATACGCAGTATTTT. Protein sequence: CSVAPPGTGRDTQYF.

V and J are TRBV5-6 and TRBJ1-1, with a tentative D call TRBD1 (6 bases). Germline lookup yields CDR1 SGHDT and CDR2 YYEEEE. V was trimmed by 5 bases and J by 5 bases, leaving 22 bases between them. The length of the CDR3 is 16 residues. The CDR3 region has the DNA TGTGCCAGCAGGTCGGAACTCCAGGGGAAAGGAACTGAAGCTTTCTTT. This codes for CASRSELQGKGTEAFF. The whole variable domain, remainder taken from reference TRBV5-6 and TRBJ1-1, is DAGVTQSPTHLIKTRGQQVTLRCSPKSGHDTVSWYQQALGQGPQFIFQYYEEEERQRGNFPDRFSGHQFPNYSSELNVNALLLGDSALYLCASRSELQGKGTEAFFGQGTRLTVV.

The chain uses TRBV7-2 and TRBJ2-7, with 9 bases identical to TRBD2. In germline, CDR1 is SGHTA, CDR2 FQGNSA. J gave up 3 bases and V 5 bases, and 8 bases lay outside the gene matches. This CDR3 has 15 residues. The CDR3 sequence is CASSEPIAGDYEQYF. CDR3 coding DNA: TGTGCCAGCAGCGAACCCATAGCGGGGGACTACGAGCAGTACTTC.

To note about this clone: One end of the junction varies from germline; a read error may be responsible. The rearrangement links TRBV29-1 to TRBJ2-1; 8 bases line up with TRBD1. The CDR3 is 13 residues long. CDR1 and CDR2 from the germline V gene are SQVTM and ANQGSEA. CDR3 coding DNA: TGCAGCGTCAGGGGGCCCAACTACACTGAGCAGTTCTTC. This gives the protein CSVRGPNYTEQFF.

This chain links TRBV11-1 with TRBJ2-7, with D perhaps matching TRBD2 (6 bases). Germline CDR1 is SGHAT and CDR2 is FQDESV (reference sequence). The CDR3 loop spans 13 amino acids. The germline V and J ends were trimmed by 0 bases and 9 bases, with 12 bases remaining between them. CDR3 sequence (DNA): TGTGCCAGCAGCTTAGCGGGGGAGGATGGGCAGTACTTC. This codes for CASSLAGEDGQYF.

The J gene is TRBJ2-7, the V gene TRBV7-9; D possibly corresponds to TRBD1 (6 bases). From germline, CDR1 is SEHNR and CDR2 FQNEAQ (reference sequence). This CDR3 spans 12 amino acids. Trimming removed 5 bases from V and 5 bases from J, with 10 bases in between. CDR3 amino acids: CASSHTGNEQYF. In DNA, the CDR3 is TGTGCCAGCAGCCATACAGGGAACGAGCAGTACTTC.

The rearrangement joins TRBV7-2 to TRBJ2-6; D may be TRBD1 (6 bases). Germline V gives CDR1 SGHTA, CDR2 FQGNSA. CDR3 length equals 15 residues. The V end lost 5 bases, the J end lost 4 bases, and 12 bases lay between the germline ends. The CDR3 here is CASSRAGVGANVLTF. As DNA, the CDR3 is TGTGCCAGCAGCCGGGCAGGGGTCGGGGCCAACGTCCTGACTTTC.

This clone was observed a handful of times. The rearrangement links TRBV5-6 to TRBJ1-5; D gene uncertain. There are 14 residues in the CDR3. Trimming removed 2 bases at V and 1 base at J, with 7 bases between. From germline, CDR1 is SGHDT and CDR2 YYEEEE. The chain's CDR3 is CASSFLRSNQPQHF. As DNA, the CDR3 is TGTGCCAGCAGCTTTCTCAGAAGCAATCAGCCCCAGCATTTT.

The V and J genes are TRBV5-1 and TRBJ2-5; 12 positions agree with TRBD2. CDR3 length equals 15 residues. Germline assignment: CDR1 SGHRS and CDR2 YFSETQ. The V segment lost 4 bases and the J segment 3 bases; nucleotides outside the gene matches: 4. CDR3 amino acids: CASSILAGGKETQYF. As DNA, the CDR3 is TGCGCCAGCAGCATACTAGCGGGGGGAAAAGAGACCCAGTACTTC.

The chain employs TRBV6-5 and TRBJ2-5, with D possibly matching TRBD1 (5 bases). Looked up from germline, CDR1 is MNHEY and CDR2 is SVGAGI. The V gene lost 8 bases and the J gene lost 5 bases, with 9 bases spanning the gap. The CDR3 has 11 residues. The CDR3 is CASGQHETQYF. In nucleotides, the CDR3 is TGTGCCAGCGGACAACACGAGACCCAGTACTTC.

This chain connects TRBV7-2 to TRBJ1-1, with D maybe TRBD1 (6 bases). The CDR3 runs 11 residues. Deletions cut 3 bases from V and 8 bases from J, with 7 bases between. Per germline, CDR1 SGHTA and CDR2 FQGNSA. The CDR3 spells CASSFTGEAFF. The CDR3 DNA is TGTGCCAGCAGCTTTACAGGGGAAGCTTTCTTT.

This chain links TRBV18 with TRBJ1-5, with 7 bases aligning to TRBD1. Germline CDR1 KGHSH, CDR2 LQKENI. The CDR3 is 15 residues long. Trimming removed 4 bases from V and 7 bases from J; junction bases left unmatched: 10. The CDR3 DNA follows: TGTGCCAGCTCACTAGCGACAGGGACCGAGCAGCCCCAGCATTTT. Its protein is CASSLATGTEQPQHF.

This clone was seen only once. The rearrangement links TRBV7-3 to TRBJ2-7; D remains unclear. Trimming stripped 5 bases from V and 1 base from J, with 9 bases between. Germline values: CDR1 SGHTA, CDR2 FQGTGA. This CDR3 is built from 13 residues. CDR3 residues: CASSPTPSYEQYF. For the CDR3, the DNA is TGTGCCAGCAGCCCGACACCTTCCTACGAGCAGTACTTC. Drawing the rest from reference TRBV7-3 and TRBJ2-7, the complete variable domain is GAGVSQTPSNKVTEKGKYVELRCDPISGHTALYWYRQSLGQGPEFLIYFQGTGAADDSGLPNDRFFAVRPEGSVSTLKIQRTERGDSAVYLCASSPTPSYEQYFGPGTRLTVT.

The chain is built from TRBV5-6 and TRBJ1-2; no clear D. The CDR3 length is 15 residues. V lost 0 bases, J lost 2 bases, and 11 bases lay in between. Germline V CDR1 and CDR2: SGHDT, YYEEEE. The DNA for the CDR3 is TGTGCCAGCAGCTTGGATTTAGGCAGGAACTATGGCTACACCTTC. It translates to CASSLDLGRNYGYTF.

This clone has just a few counts. This chain uses TRBV5-1 with TRBJ1-3, with D possibly being TRBD1 (5 bases). The germline V gene encodes CDR1 SGHRS and CDR2 YFSETQ. Trimming removed 1 base at V and 0 bases at J, with 11 bases between. This CDR3 is 16 amino acids long. CDR3 sequence: CASSLQGSHSGNTIYF. The CDR3 DNA sequence: TGCGCCAGCAGCTTGCAGGGCTCCCACTCTGGAAACACCATATATTTT.

The genes are TRBV18 and TRBJ2-7, with 7 bases fitting TRBD1. The CDR3 sequence is 15 residues long. With V trimmed by 3 bases and J by 4 bases, 9 bases remained unmatched. Germline V gene sequence: CDR1 KGHSH, CDR2 LQKENI. CDR3 DNA sequence: TGTGCCAGCTCACCCGGTCGGGGACAGTCATACGAGCAGTACTTC. This encodes CASSPGRGQSYEQYF.

This clone turned up a few times. The chain couples TRBV6-1 to TRBJ2-5; 8 bases are shared with TRBD1. The CDR3 loop spans 14 amino acids. The V gene's germline CDR1 is MNHNS and CDR2 SASEGT. With 2 bases clipped from V and 5 bases from J, the junction kept 4 bases outside the gene matches. The CDR3 DNA reads TGTGCCAGCAGTGAACAGGGGGCCCGGGAGACCCAGTACTTC. As protein: CASSEQGARETQYF.